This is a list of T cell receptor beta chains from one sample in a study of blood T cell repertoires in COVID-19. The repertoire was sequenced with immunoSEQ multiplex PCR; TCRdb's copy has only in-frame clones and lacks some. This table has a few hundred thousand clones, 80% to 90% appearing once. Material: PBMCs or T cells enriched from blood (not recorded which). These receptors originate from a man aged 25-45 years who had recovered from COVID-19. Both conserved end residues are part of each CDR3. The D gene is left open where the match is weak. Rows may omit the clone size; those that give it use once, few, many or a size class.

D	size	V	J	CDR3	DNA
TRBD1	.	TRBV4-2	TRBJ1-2	CASSPHSRGQGPLNYGYTF	TGTGCCAGCAGCCCACACTCCCGGGGACAGGGGCCTCTAAACTATGGCTACACCTTC
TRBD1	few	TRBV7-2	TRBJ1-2	CASSRGQGPYGYTF	TGTGCCAGCAGCCGGGGACAGGGTCCCTATGGCTACACCTTC
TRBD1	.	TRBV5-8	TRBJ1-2	CASSALTGVHRGYTF	TGTGCCAGCAGCGCCTTAACAGGGGTGCATAGGGGCTACACCTTC
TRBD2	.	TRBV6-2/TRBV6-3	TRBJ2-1	CASSYMAGGRAFNEQFF	TGTGCCAGCAGTTACATGGCGGGGGGTCGCGCTTTTAATGAGCAGTTCTTC
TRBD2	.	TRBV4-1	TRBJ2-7	CASSPSPSGGAYEQYF	TGCGCCAGCAGCCCTTCCCCTAGCGGGGGGGCGTACGAGCAGTACTTC
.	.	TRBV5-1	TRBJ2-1	CASSFTAAYNEQFF	TGCGCCAGCAGCTTTACAGCGGCCTACAATGAGCAGTTCTTC
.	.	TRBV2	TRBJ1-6	CASSDYQPGNSPLHF	TGTGCCAGCAGTGACTACCAACCTGGTAATTCACCCCTCCACTTT
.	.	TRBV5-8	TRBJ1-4	CASSLTGRATNEKLFF	TGTGCCAGCAGCCTAACAGGGAGAGCAACTAATGAAAAACTGTTTTTT
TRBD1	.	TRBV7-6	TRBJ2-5	CASSLAGAGQGFIRETQYF	TGTGCCAGCAGCTTAGCTGGCGCAGGACAGGGGTTTATTCGAGAGACCCAGTACTTC
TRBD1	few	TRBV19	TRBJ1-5	CASSLLRGTGHQPQHF	TGTGCCAGTAGTCTCCTGCGGGGGACAGGGCATCAGCCCCAGCATTTT
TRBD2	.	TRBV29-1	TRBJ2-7	CRRLELAERYEQYF	TGCAGGAGGTTGGAGCTAGCGGAGCGATACGAGCAGTACTTC
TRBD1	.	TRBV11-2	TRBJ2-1	CASSLDQGVSVEQFF	TGTGCCAGCAGCTTAGATCAGGGGGTATCTGTTGAGCAGTTCTTC
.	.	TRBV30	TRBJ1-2	CAWSVQNGYTF	TGTGCCTGGAGTGTACAGAATGGCTACACCTTC
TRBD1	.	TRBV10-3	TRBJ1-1	CAISPNQGATEAFF	TGTGCCATCAGTCCAAACCAGGGGGCTACTGAAGCTTTCTTT
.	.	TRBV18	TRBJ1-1	CASSPPTQTEAFF	TGTGCCAGCTCACCACCGACTCAAACTGAAGCTTTCTTT
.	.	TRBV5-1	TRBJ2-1	CASSPLSGRGNEQFF	TGCGCCAGCAGCCCTCTCTCGGGAAGAGGTAATGAGCAGTTCTTC
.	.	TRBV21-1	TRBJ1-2	CASSKRREADAPPPSGYTF	TGTGCCAGCAGCAAAAGACGGGAGGCAGATGCACCTCCTCCTAGTGGCTACACCTTC
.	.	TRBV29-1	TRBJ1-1	CSARVSEAFF	TGCAGCGCCAGGGTTTCTGAAGCTTTCTTT
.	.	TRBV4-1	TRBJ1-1	CASSQAPWGDPEAFF	TGCGCCAGCAGCCAAGCCCCTTGGGGCGATCCGGAAGCTTTCTTT
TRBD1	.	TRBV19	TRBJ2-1	CASSIGGQGYNEQFF	TGTGCCAGTAGTATTGGGGGACAGGGCTACAATGAGCAGTTCTTC
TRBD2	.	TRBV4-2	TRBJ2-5	CASSHAGGPGETQYF	TGTGCCAGCAGCCACGCGGGGGGGCCAGGTGAGACCCAGTACTTC
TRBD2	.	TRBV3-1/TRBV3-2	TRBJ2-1	CASSSLAGGSQFF	TGTGCCAGCAGCTCCCTAGCGGGGGGGTCTCAGTTCTTC
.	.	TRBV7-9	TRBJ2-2	CASSLNPGSTGELFF	TGTGCCAGCAGCTTAAACCCGGGGAGCACCGGGGAGCTGTTTTTT
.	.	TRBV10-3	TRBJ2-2	CAISESGSANTGELFF	TGTGCCATCAGTGAGTCTGGGAGTGCCAACACCGGGGAGCTGTTTTTT
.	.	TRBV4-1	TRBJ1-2	CASSQVQETVYGYTF	TGCGCCAGCAGCCAAGTACAGGAAACTGTCTATGGCTACACCTTC
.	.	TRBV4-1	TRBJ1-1	CASSLGGNTEAFF	TGCGCCAGCAGCCTAGGAGGGAACACTGAAGCTTTCTTT
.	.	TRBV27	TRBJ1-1	CASSARNTEAFF	TGTGCCAGCAGTGCGCGGAACACTGAAGCTTTCTTT
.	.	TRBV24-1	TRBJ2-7	CATSGQQGSSYEQYF	TGTGCCACCAGTGGGCAGCAGGGGAGCTCCTACGAGCAGTACTTC
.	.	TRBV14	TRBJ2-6	CASSQGAAGANVLTF	TGTGCCAGCAGCCAGGGGGCAGCTGGGGCCAACGTCCTGACTTTC
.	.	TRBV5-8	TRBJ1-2	CASSSYRGLGGYTF	TGTGCCAGCAGCTCCTATCGAGGACTCGGAGGCTACACCTTC
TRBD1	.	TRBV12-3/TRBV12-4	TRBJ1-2	CASRKQGYYGYTF	TGTGCCAGCAGAAAACAGGGGTACTATGGCTACACCTTC
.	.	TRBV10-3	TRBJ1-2	CAISTGNYGYTF	TGTGCCATCTCCACAGGGAACTATGGCTACACCTTC
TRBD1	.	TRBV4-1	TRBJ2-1	CASSQDLNRGPTYNEQFF	TGCGCCAGCAGCCAAGACCTAAACAGGGGCCCAACTTACAATGAGCAGTTCTTC
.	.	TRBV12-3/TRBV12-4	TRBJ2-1	CASSLYLGGQFF	TGTGCCAGCAGTTTGTACCTCGGGGGGCAGTTCTTC
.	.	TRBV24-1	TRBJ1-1	CATRATGNTEAFF	TGTGCCACCAGGGCAACAGGGAACACTGAAGCTTTCTTT
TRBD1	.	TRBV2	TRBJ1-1	CASGQVWNTEAFF	TGTGCCAGCGGACAGGTCTGGAACACTGAAGCTTTCTTT
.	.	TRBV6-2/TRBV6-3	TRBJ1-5	CASSFRTTSETAQHF	TGTGCCAGCAGTTTCAGGACAACCTCGGAGACAGCCCAGCATTTT
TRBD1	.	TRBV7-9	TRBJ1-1	CASSSGTGGVMNTEAFF	TGTGCCAGCAGCTCCGGGACAGGGGGCGTTATGAACACTGAAGCTTTCTTT
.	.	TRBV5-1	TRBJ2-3	CASSEDSSTDTQYF	TGCGCCAGCAGCGAGGACAGTAGCACAGATACGCAGTATTTT
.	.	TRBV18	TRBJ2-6	CASSELSGANVLTF	TGTGCCAGCTCAGAACTGAGCGGGGCCAACGTCCTGACTTTC
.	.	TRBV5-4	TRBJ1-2	CASSLEAGREGYTF	TGTGCCAGCAGCTTGGAGGCGGGGCGTGAGGGCTACACCTTC
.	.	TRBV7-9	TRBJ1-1	CASSLEVQDEAFF	TGTGCCAGCAGCTTAGAGGTCCAGGATGAAGCTTTCTTT
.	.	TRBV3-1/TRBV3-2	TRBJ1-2	CASSQVSTGRDGYTF	TGTGCCAGCAGCCAAGTATCCACCGGGAGAGATGGCTACACCTTC
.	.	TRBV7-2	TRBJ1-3	CASRRGAWNTIYF	TGTGCCAGTCGGCGGGGGGCTTGGAACACCATATATTTT
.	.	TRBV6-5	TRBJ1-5	CASSPVAGYNQPQHF	TGTGCCAGCAGTCCCGTCGCAGGGTACAATCAGCCCCAGCATTTT